A selection of T cell receptor beta chains follows, all from one sample in a study of T cell responses to AZD1222 COVID-19 vaccine. This table comes from immunoSEQ multiplex PCR, and its TCRdb copy is limited to in-frame clones, with some not included. The sample comprises more than 150,000 clones, over 80% of which are singletons, and around 9.3% rests with the top ten. The specimen comprised peripheral blood, sampled on day 0 of AZD1222 vaccination. The receptors originated from an adult in good health. Both conserved end residues are part of each CDR3. D genes are given only for firm matches.

v_gene: TRBV6-5; d_gene: .; j_gene: TRBJ1-1; CDR3aa: CASNGHWRGTEAFF; CDR3nt: TGTGCCAGCAACGGACACTGGAGGGGCACTGAAGCTTTCTTT
v_gene: TRBV28; d_gene: TRBD2; j_gene: TRBJ2-1; CDR3aa: CASSLLAEDNEQFF; CDR3nt: TGTGCCAGCAGTTTACTAGCGGAGGACAATGAGCAGTTCTTC
v_gene: TRBV2; d_gene: .; j_gene: TRBJ2-5; CDR3aa: CASKARARETQYF; CDR3nt: TGTGCCAGTAAAGCTAGAGCGAGGGAGACCCAGTACTTC
v_gene: TRBV7-9; d_gene: .; j_gene: TRBJ2-1; CDR3aa: CASSLGTLDEQFF; CDR3nt: TGTGCCAGCAGCTTAGGGACTTTGGATGAGCAGTTCTTC
v_gene: TRBV7-6; d_gene: .; j_gene: TRBJ2-1; CDR3aa: CASSLDLAYSNEQFF; CDR3nt: TGTGCCAGCAGCTTAGATCTAGCGTATTCTAATGAGCAGTTCTTC
v_gene: TRBV9; d_gene: .; j_gene: TRBJ2-1; CDR3aa: CASSVAGDEQFF; CDR3nt: TGTGCCAGCAGCGTAGCCGGGGATGAGCAGTTCTTC
v_gene: TRBV2; d_gene: .; j_gene: TRBJ2-7; CDR3aa: CASRAGGEQYF; CDR3nt: TGTGCCAGCAGGGCCGGGGGCGAGCAGTACTTC
v_gene: TRBV4-1; d_gene: .; j_gene: TRBJ2-4; CDR3aa: CASSLGPWDIQYF; CDR3nt: TGCGCCAGCAGCCTCGGACCCTGGGACATTCAGTACTTC
v_gene: TRBV7-2; d_gene: .; j_gene: TRBJ1-2; CDR3aa: CASSPHRDGYGYTF; CDR3nt: TGTGCCAGCAGCCCCCACAGGGACGGCTATGGCTACACCTTC
v_gene: TRBV28; d_gene: .; j_gene: TRBJ1-5; CDR3aa: CASSPGGGGVAQPQHF; CDR3nt: TGTGCCAGCAGTCCTGGGGGCGGGGGGGTCGCTCAGCCCCAGCATTTT
v_gene: TRBV10-3; d_gene: .; j_gene: TRBJ2-1; CDR3aa: CAISESPYEQFF; CDR3nt: TGTGCCATCAGTGAGTCCCCCTATGAGCAGTTCTTC
v_gene: TRBV10-3; d_gene: .; j_gene: TRBJ1-6; CDR3aa: CAIRGGANNSPLHF; CDR3nt: TGTGCCATCAGGGGGGGGGCCAATAATTCACCCCTCCACTTT
v_gene: TRBV12-3/TRBV12-4; d_gene: .; j_gene: TRBJ2-7; CDR3aa: CASSSSGRQYF; CDR3nt: TGTGCCAGCAGTTCTTCAGGGAGGCAGTACTTC
v_gene: TRBV5-5; d_gene: TRBD1; j_gene: TRBJ1-6; CDR3aa: CASSSGQGNSPLHF; CDR3nt: TGTGCCAGCAGCTCTGGACAGGGGAATTCACCCCTCCACTTT
v_gene: TRBV5-4; d_gene: TRBD1; j_gene: TRBJ1-2; CDR3aa: CASSPLLGQGRPYGYTF; CDR3nt: TGTGCCAGCAGCCCGCTGCTGGGACAGGGAAGACCTTATGGCTACACCTTC
v_gene: TRBV24-1; d_gene: .; j_gene: TRBJ2-1; CDR3aa: CATQQGIYNEQFF; CDR3nt: TGTGCCACGCAGCAAGGTATCTACAATGAGCAGTTCTTC
v_gene: TRBV7-9; d_gene: .; j_gene: TRBJ1-5; CDR3aa: CASSLGSGAHQPQHF; CDR3nt: TGTGCCAGCAGCTTAGGTTCCGGTGCGCATCAGCCCCAGCATTTT
v_gene: TRBV24-1; d_gene: .; j_gene: TRBJ1-2; CDR3aa: CATSDSDGGEVGYTF; CDR3nt: TGTGCCACCAGTGACTCCGACGGAGGTGAAGTGGGCTACACCTTC
v_gene: TRBV6-1; d_gene: .; j_gene: TRBJ1-2; CDR3aa: CASSDRGGTLPNYGYTF; CDR3nt: TGTGCCAGCAGTGATCGGGGGGGGACCCTCCCTAACTATGGCTACACCTTC
v_gene: TRBV5-1; d_gene: .; j_gene: TRBJ2-5; CDR3aa: CASSTGTPGMETQYF; CDR3nt: TGCGCCAGCAGCACCGGGACTCCCGGGATGGAGACCCAGTACTTC
v_gene: TRBV7-2; d_gene: TRBD2; j_gene: TRBJ2-1; CDR3aa: CASSLSGVNEQFF; CDR3nt: TGTGCCAGCAGCTTAAGCGGGGTCAATGAGCAGTTCTTC
v_gene: TRBV19; d_gene: TRBD1; j_gene: TRBJ2-5; CDR3aa: CASRRTGDSQETQYF; CDR3nt: TGTGCCAGTAGACGGACAGGGGACAGTCAAGAGACCCAGTACTTC
v_gene: TRBV24-1; d_gene: .; j_gene: TRBJ1-5; CDR3aa: CATSGSYSNQPQHF; CDR3nt: TGTGCCACCAGTGGAAGCTATAGCAATCAGCCCCAGCATTTT
v_gene: TRBV7-3; d_gene: .; j_gene: TRBJ1-4; CDR3aa: CASSLSATNEKLFF; CDR3nt: TGTGCCAGCAGCTTATCTGCAACTAATGAAAAACTGTTTTTT
v_gene: TRBV2; d_gene: .; j_gene: TRBJ1-2; CDR3aa: CASSEPLFYGYTF; CDR3nt: TGTGCCAGCAGTGAGCCCCTATTCTATGGCTACACCTTC
v_gene: TRBV5-6; d_gene: .; j_gene: TRBJ1-3; CDR3aa: CASSLAGSGNTIYF; CDR3nt: TGTGCCAGCAGCTTGGCAGGGAGCGGAAACACCATATATTTT
v_gene: TRBV6-6; d_gene: .; j_gene: TRBJ1-6; CDR3aa: CASSYLHSPLHF; CDR3nt: TGTGCCAGCAGTTACTTACATTCACCCCTCCACTTT
v_gene: TRBV28; d_gene: .; j_gene: TRBJ2-1; CDR3aa: CASSLDQVGNEQFF; CDR3nt: TGTGCCAGCAGTTTGGACCAGGTCGGGAATGAGCAGTTCTTC